The T cell receptor (beta chain) under discussion was sequenced for a study of radiation and T cells in renal cell carcinoma. Across the whole study: Nephrectomy followed 15 Gy stereotactic body radiation by 4 weeks. Whole-study findings and limits: From baseline, blood top tumor clonotypes peaked at 2 weeks post-radiation.

As regards this clone: What it binds is not known.

The V end was cut by 2 bases, the J end by 12 bases, with 10 bases between. In germline, CDR1 is DFQATT, CDR2 SNEGSKA (reference sequence). This CDR3 is built from 10 residues. Time point of the sample: baseline pretreatment blood. Sample treatment: 15 Gy SBRT to primary tumor, nephrectomy 4 weeks later. After SBRT, blood was collected at 2 and 4 weeks, plus baseline. Profiled with immunoSEQ multiplex PCR; TCRdb holds only in-frame clones, not every one. Of more than 140,000 clones listed, 75% to 90% are singletons. The receptor's source is a woman aged 45-65 years with renal cell carcinoma. This chain uses TRBV20-1 with TRBJ1-2, with D hard to call. Sequenced here: blood, sampled from a patient whose treatment included radiotherapy and nephrectomy. CDR3 loop: CSARPAPNTF. For the CDR3, the DNA is TGCAGTGCTAGACCGGCCCCGAACACCTTC.